The next 8 T cell receptor beta chains were all read from a single sample in a study of blood T cell repertoires in COVID-19. This table comes from immunoSEQ multiplex PCR, and its TCRdb copy is limited to in-frame clones, with some not included. The repertoire holds some 120,000 clones, with approximately 90% as singletons. Material: peripheral blood. The receptor source for this set is a woman older than 75 with acute or convalescent COVID-19.

The chain couples TRBV2 to TRBJ2-5; D might be TRBD1 (5 bases). Germline loops: CDR1 SNHLY, CDR2 FYNNEI. This CDR3 contains 12 residues. With 7 bases removed from V and 4 bases from J, the gap between germline ends came to 10 bases. The chain's CDR3 is CASTTGRETQYF. The CDR3 bases are TGTGCCAGCACCACAGGCAGAGAGACCCAGTACTTC.

The chain is built from TRBV2 and TRBJ2-7; D unresolved. The length of the CDR3 is 12 residues. CDR1 and CDR2 from the germline V gene are SNHLY and FYNNEI. Trimming shortened V by 7 bases and J by 3 bases, and 10 bases separated the two germline ends. CDR3 DNA: TGTGCCAGCAAACCCAACTTCTACGAGCAGTACTTC. Translation gives CASKPNFYEQYF.

The chain is built from TRBV9 and TRBJ2-1, with 9 bases aligning to TRBD2. The V gene's germline CDR1 is SGDLS and CDR2 YYNGEE. The CDR3 covers 15 residues. J lost 7 bases, V lost 0 bases, and 5 bases had no gene match. CDR3 loop: CASSVDSGSTNEQFF. The CDR3 region has the DNA TGTGCCAGCAGCGTAGATAGCGGGAGTACAAATGAGCAGTTCTTC.

This clone was seen once. The chain has TRBV29-1 and TRBJ2-5; D is undetermined. Per the germline V gene, CDR1 is SQVTM and CDR2 is ANQGSEA. V lost 7 bases and J 2 bases, leaving 17 bases between the germline ends. The CDR3 runs 14 residues. CDR3 residues: CSAGERVRQETQYF. As DNA, the CDR3 is TGCAGCGCAGGCGAACGGGTTAGACAAGAGACCCAGTACTTC.

This clone has just one count. The gene calls are TRBV7-9 and TRBJ1-2; D is unclear. CDR1 and CDR2 from the germline V gene are SEHNR and FQNEAQ (reference sequence). CDR3 length equals 13 residues. The germline V and J ends were trimmed by 4 bases and 2 bases, with 8 bases remaining between them. Here the CDR3 reads CASSSSENYGYTF. In DNA form, the CDR3 reads TGTGCCAGCAGCTCTAGTGAGAACTATGGCTACACCTTC.

Only a few counts were recorded for this clone. V usage is TRBV28 and J usage is TRBJ2-5; D may be TRBD2 (7 bases). Germline-derived CDR1 and CDR2 are MDHEN and SYDVKM. This CDR3 region has 15 residues. The V gene lost 6 bases and the J gene lost 2 bases, with 16 bases spanning the gap. CDR3 sequence reads: CASRSNGGRQETQYF. For the CDR3, the DNA is TGTGCCAGCAGATCTAACGGGGGGCGGCAAGAGACCCAGTACTTC.

The V gene is TRBV7-6, the J gene TRBJ2-1, with 12 bases lining up with TRBD2. CDR1 SGHVS and CDR2 FNYEAQ come from the germline V gene. V lost 5 bases and J lost 4; bases outside the gene matches: 6. The CDR3 runs 16 residues. This CDR3 is CASSRSTSGGYNEQFF. The DNA for the CDR3 is TGTGCCAGCAGCCGATCGACTAGCGGGGGTTACAATGAGCAGTTCTTC.

J is TRBJ2-7 and V is TRBV5-1; 9 nucleotides agree with TRBD1. Trimming took 3 bases from V and 3 from J; bases not matched to a gene: 1. The CDR3 length is 13 residues. Germline assignment: CDR1 SGHRS and CDR2 YFSETQ. CDR3 protein: CASSWDRVYEQYF. The DNA of the CDR3 is TGCGCCAGCAGCTGGGACAGGGTCTACGAGCAGTACTTC. Full variable domain (outside the CDR3, taken from reference TRBV5-1 and TRBJ2-7): KAGVTQTPRYLIKTRGQQVTLSCSPISGHRSVSWYQQTPGQGLQFLFEYFSETQRNKGNFPGRFSGRQFSNSRSEMNVSTLELGDSALYLCASSWDRVYEQYFGPGTRLTVT.